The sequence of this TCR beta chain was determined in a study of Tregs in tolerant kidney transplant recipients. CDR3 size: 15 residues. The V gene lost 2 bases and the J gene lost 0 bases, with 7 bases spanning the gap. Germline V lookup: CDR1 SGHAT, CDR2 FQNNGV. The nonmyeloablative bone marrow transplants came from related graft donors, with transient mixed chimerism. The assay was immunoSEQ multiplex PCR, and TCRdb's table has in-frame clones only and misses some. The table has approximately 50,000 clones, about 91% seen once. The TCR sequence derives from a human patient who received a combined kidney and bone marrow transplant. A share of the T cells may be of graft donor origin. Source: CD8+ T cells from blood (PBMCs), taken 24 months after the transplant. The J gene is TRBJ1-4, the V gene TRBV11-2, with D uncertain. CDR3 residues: CASSLMSATNEKLFF. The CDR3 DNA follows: TGTGCCAGCAGCTTAATGTCAGCAACTAATGAAAAACTGTTTTTT.